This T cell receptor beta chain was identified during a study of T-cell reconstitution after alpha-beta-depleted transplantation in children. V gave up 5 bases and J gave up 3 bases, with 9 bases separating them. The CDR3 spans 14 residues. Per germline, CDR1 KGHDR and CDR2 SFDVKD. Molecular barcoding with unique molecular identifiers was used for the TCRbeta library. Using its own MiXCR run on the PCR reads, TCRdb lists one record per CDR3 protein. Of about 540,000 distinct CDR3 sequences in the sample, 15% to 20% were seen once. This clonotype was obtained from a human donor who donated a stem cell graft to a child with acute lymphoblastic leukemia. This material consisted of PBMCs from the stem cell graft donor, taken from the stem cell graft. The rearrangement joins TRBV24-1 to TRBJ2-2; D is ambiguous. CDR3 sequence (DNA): TGTGCCACCAGTGGCCCCCAAGACACCGGGGAGCTGTTTTTT. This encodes CATSGPQDTGELFF.